This T cell receptor (beta chain) appears in the sequencing data of a study of lymphopenia after photon versus proton radiotherapy. Broader study findings: Post-nadir diversity loss with photons came from oligoclonal expansion, particularly CD8+ Temra cells. Under photons, naive T cells and diversity fell while effector/memory populations rose. Only patients who died were analyzed for survival; proton advantage is unproven. Post-nadir TCR diversity decline inversely tracked overall survival among those who died.

The protocol was immunoSEQ multiplex PCR, while the TCRdb copy is restricted to in-frame clones and leaves out a portion. This table has about 22,000 clones, approximately 90% appearing once. On this clone: Its target is not known.

This specimen was peripheral blood, taken from a patient treated with proton-based radiotherapy. The receptor comes from a man aged 80 or over with esophageal cancer.

The CDR3 region is CASSPRLNVGAKNIQYF. Written as DNA, the CDR3 is TGTGCCAGCAGCCCCCGACTTAATGTAGGAGCCAAAAACATTCAGTACTTC. The V call is TRBV7-8, the J call TRBJ2-4; unclear D gene. CDR3 length equals 17 residues. The V end lost 5 bases, the J end lost 0 bases, and 17 bases lay between the germline ends. Germline V lookup: CDR1 SGHVS, CDR2 FQNEAQ.